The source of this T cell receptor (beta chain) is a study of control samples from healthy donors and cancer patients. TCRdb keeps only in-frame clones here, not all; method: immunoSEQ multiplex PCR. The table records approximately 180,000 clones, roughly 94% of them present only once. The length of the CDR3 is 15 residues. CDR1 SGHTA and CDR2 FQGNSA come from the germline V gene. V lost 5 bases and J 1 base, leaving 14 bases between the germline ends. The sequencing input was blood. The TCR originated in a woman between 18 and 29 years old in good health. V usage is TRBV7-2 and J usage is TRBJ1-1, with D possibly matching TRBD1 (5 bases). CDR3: CASSPPGRRNTEAFF. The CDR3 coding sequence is TGTGCCAGCAGCCCCCCGGGACGCAGGAACACTGAAGCTTTCTTT.